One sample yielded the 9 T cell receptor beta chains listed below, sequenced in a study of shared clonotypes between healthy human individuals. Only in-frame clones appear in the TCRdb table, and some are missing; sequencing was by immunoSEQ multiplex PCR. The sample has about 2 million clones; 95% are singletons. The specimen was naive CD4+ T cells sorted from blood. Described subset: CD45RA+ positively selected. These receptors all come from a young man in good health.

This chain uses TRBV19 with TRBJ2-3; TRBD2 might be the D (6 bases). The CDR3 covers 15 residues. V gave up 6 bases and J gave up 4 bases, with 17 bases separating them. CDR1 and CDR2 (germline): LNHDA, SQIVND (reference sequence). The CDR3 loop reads CASRSIGGASDTQYF. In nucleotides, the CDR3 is TGTGCCAGTAGGAGTATCGGGGGAGCATCAGATACGCAGTATTTT.

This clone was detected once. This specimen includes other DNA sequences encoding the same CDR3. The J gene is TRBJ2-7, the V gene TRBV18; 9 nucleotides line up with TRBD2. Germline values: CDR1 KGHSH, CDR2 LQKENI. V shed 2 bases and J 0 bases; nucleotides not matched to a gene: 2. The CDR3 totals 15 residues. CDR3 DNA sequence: TGTGCCAGCTCACCAGGTAGCGGGAGCTCCTACGAGCAGTACTTC. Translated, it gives CASSPGSGSSYEQYF. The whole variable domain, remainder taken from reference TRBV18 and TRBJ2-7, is NAGVMQNPRHLVRRRGQEARLRCSPMKGHSHVYWYRQLPEEGLKFMVYLQKENIIDESGMPKERFSAEFPKEGPSILRIQQVVRGDSAAYFCASSPGSGSSYEQYFGPGTRLTVT.

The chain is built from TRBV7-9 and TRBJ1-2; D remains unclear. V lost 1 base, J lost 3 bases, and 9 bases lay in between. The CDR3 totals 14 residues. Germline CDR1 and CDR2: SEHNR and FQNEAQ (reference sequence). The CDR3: CASSLVSQDYGYTF. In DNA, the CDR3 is TGTGCCAGCAGCTTAGTGAGCCAGGACTATGGCTACACCTTC.

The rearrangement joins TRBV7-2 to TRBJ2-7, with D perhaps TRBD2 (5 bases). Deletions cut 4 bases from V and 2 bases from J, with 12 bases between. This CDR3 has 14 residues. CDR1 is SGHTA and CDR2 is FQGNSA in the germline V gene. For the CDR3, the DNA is TGTGCCAGCAGCTCGACCCTAGCACCCTACGAGCAGTACTTC. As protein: CASSSTLAPYEQYF.

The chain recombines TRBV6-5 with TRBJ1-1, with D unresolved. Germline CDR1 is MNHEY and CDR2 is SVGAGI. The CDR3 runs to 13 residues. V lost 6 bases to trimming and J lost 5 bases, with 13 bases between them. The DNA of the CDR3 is TGTGCCAGCAGCCCCCTTACGGGTACTGAAGCTTTCTTT. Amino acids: CASSPLTGTEAFF.

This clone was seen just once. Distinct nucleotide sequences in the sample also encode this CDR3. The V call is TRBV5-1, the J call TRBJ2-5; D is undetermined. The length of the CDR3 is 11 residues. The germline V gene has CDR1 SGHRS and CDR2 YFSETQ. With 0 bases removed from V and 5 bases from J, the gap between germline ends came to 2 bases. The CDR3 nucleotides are TGCGCCAGCAGCTTGGCCGAGACCCAGTACTTC. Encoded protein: CASSLAETQYF.

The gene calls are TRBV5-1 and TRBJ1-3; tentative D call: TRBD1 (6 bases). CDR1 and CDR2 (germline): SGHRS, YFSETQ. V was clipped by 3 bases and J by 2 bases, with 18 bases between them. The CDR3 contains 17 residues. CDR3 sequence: CASSSSRDILPGNTIYF. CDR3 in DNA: TGCGCCAGCAGCTCGTCCCGGGACATTCTTCCTGGAAACACCATATATTTT.

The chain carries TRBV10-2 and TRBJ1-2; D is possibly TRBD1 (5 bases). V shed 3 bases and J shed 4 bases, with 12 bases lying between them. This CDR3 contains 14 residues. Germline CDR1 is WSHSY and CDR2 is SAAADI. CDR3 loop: CASSEGGVRYGYTF. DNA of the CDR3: TGCGCCAGCAGTGAAGGAGGGGTACGCTATGGCTACACCTTC.

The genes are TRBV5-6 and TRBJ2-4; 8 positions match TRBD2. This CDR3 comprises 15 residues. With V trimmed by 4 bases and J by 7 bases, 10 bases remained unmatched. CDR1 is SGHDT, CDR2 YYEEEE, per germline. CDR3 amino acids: CASSPGGIAGNIQYF. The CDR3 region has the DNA TGTGCCAGCAGCCCCGGCGGAATAGCGGGGAACATTCAGTACTTC. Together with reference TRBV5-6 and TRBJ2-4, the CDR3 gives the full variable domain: DAGVTQSPTHLIKTRGQQVTLRCSPKSGHDTVSWYQQALGQGPQFIFQYYEEEERQRGNFPDRFSGHQFPNYSSELNVNALLLGDSALYLCASSPGGIAGNIQYFGAGTRLSVL.